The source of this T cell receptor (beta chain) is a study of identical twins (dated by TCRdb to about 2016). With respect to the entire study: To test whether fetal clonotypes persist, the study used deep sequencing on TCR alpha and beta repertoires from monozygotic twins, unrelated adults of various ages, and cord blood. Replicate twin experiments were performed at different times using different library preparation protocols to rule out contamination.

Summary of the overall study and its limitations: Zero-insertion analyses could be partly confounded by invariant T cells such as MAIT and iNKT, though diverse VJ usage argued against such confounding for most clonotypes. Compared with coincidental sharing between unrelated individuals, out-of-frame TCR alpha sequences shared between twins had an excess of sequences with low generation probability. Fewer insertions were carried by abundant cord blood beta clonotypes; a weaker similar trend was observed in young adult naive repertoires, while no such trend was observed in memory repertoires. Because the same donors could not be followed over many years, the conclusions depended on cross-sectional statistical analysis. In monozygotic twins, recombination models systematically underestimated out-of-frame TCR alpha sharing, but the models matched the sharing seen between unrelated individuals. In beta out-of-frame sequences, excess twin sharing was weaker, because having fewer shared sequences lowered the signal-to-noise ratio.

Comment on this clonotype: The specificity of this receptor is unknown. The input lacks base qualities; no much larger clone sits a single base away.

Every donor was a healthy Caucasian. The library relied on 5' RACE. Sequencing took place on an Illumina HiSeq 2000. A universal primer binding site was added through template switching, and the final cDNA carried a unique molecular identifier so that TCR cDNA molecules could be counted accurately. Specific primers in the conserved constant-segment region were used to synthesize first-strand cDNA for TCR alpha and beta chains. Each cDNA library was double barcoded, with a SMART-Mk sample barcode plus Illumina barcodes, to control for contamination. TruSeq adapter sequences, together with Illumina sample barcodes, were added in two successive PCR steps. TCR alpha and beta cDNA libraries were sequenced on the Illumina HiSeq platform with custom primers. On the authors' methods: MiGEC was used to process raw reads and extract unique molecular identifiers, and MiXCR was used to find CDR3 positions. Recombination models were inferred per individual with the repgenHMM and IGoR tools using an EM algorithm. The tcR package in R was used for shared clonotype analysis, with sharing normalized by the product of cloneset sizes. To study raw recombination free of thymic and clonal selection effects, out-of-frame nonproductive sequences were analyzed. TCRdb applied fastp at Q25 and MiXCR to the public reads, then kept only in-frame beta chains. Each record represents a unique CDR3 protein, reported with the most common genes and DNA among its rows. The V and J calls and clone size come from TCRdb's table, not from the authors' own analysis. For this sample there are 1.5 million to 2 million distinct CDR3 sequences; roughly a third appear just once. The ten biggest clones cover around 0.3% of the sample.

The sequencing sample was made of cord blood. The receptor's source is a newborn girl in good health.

The encoded CDR3 is CASSFGGLALNNEQFF. Here is the DNA: TGTGCCAGCAGTTTCGGAGGACTAGCGCTTAACAATGAGCAGTTCTTC. The chain employs TRBV12-3 or TRBV12-4 and TRBJ2-1; TRBD2 aligns with 9 central bases. Reading from cysteine to phenylalanine, the CDR3 counts 16 amino acids. Only the CDR3 region is kept as DNA, spanning 48 bases read in frame from base 1. Compared with germline, V lacks 3 bases and J lacks 5 bases; bases without a gene match: 8.